These 19 T cell receptor beta chains share one sample of origin, sequenced in a study of early T cells in non-severe SARS-CoV-2 infection. MiXCR was run by TCRdb on the 5' RACE reads, yielding one entry per CDR3 protein. Among about 77,000 distinct CDR3 sequences listed, less than 15% were seen once. The sample in question was whole blood, obtained at baseline. The receptor set was obtained from an adult who was a healthcare worker with PCR-confirmed SARS-CoV-2 infection or an uninfected control (not recorded which). The donor label of this sample is uncertain.

The V gene is TRBV4-3, the J gene TRBJ2-7; perhaps TRBD2 as D (6 bases). Germline lookup yields CDR1 LGHNA and CDR2 YSLEER. Trimming removed 3 bases at V and 3 bases at J, with 21 bases between. The CDR3 consists of 17 residues. The CDR3 coding sequence is TGCGCCAGCAGCCAGGCCTTGGACCCGGGACTGCGCTACGAGCAGTACTTC. This gives the protein CASSQALDPGLRYEQYF.

This clonotype was counted only a few times. The chain couples TRBV5-1 to TRBJ2-5; 9 nucleotides agree with TRBD1. J gave up 1 base and V 4 bases, and 8 bases lay outside the gene matches. The CDR3 runs 16 residues. CDR1 is SGHRS, CDR2 YFSETQ, per germline. In DNA form, the CDR3 reads TGCGCCAGCAGCACCGGACAGGGGCCCGCCCAAGAGACCCAGTACTTC. This encodes CASSTGQGPAQETQYF.

This rearrangement joins TRBV9 to TRBJ2-3; D unresolved. The V and J ends lost 0 bases and 3 bases respectively, with 5 bases between them. The CDR3 has 13 residues. In germline, CDR1 is SGDLS, CDR2 YYNGEE. In nucleotides, the CDR3 is TGTGCCAGCAGCGTAGCTGTGACAGATACGCAGTATTTT. It yields the protein CASSVAVTDTQYF.

This clonotype has a count of ten or more. This rearrangement joins TRBV28 to TRBJ2-7; TRBD2 aligns across 9 bases. V lost 8 bases to trimming and J lost 7 bases; unmatched junction nucleotides: 9. Germline CDR1 and CDR2: MDHEN and SYDVKM. The CDR3 loop spans 13 amino acids. The CDR3 nucleotides read TGTGCCAGCTCTACCGGGCTAGCGGGGGAGCAGTACTTC. It encodes CASSTGLAGEQYF.

This clonotype was detected ten times or more. The chain couples TRBV2 to TRBJ1-5, with 9 bases fitting TRBD1. V shed 7 bases and J 0 bases; nucleotides not matched to a gene: 10. The length of the CDR3 is 17 residues. Per germline, CDR1 SNHLY and CDR2 FYNNEI. The CDR3 loop is CASTPRQGGNSNQPQHF. The DNA of the CDR3 is TGTGCCAGCACCCCTCGACAGGGGGGAAATAGCAATCAGCCCCAGCATTTT. Variable domain in full (rest from reference TRBV2 and TRBJ1-5): EPEVTQTPSHQVTQMGQEVILRCVPISNHLYFYWYRQILGQKVEFLVSFYNNEISEKSEIFDDQFSVERPDGSNFTLKIRSTKLEDSAMYFCASTPRQGGNSNQPQHFGDGTRLSIL.

J is TRBJ2-2 and V is TRBV10-3; TRBD1 is a possible D gene (6 bases). The CDR3 extends over 15 amino acids. Trimming removed 3 bases from V and 5 bases from J, with 13 bases in between. The germline V gene encodes CDR1 ENHRY and CDR2 SYGVKD. The CDR3 DNA reads TGTGCCATCAGTGATGGGACAACGGGAACCGGGGAGCTGTTTTTT. Encoded protein: CAISDGTTGTGELFF.

In this sample, this clonotype turned up many times. The chain's CDR3 is CASSNKARGGEKLFF. The CDR3 nucleotides read TGTGCCAGCAGCAACAAGGCCAGGGGAGGGGAAAAACTGTTTTTT. The chain couples TRBV6-6 to TRBJ1-4; tentative D call: TRBD1 (6 bases). Germline V lookup: CDR1 MNHNY, CDR2 SVGAGI (reference sequence). Trimming removed 6 bases from V and 8 bases from J, with 19 bases in between. The CDR3 consists of 15 residues.

CDR3 sequence: CASSPIGSTQYF. CDR3 nucleotides: TGCGCCAGCAGTCCGATTGGGAGCACCCAGTACTTC. The V and J genes are TRBV5-1 and TRBJ2-5; D is possibly TRBD2 (5 bases). Germline V gene sequence: CDR1 SGHRS, CDR2 YFSETQ. This CDR3 is built from 12 residues. The V and J ends lost 5 bases and 8 bases respectively, with 13 bases between them.

The rearrangement uses TRBV7-6 and TRBJ2-7, with D uncertain. The ends were cut back, 4 bases at V and 2 bases at J, with 9 bases in the middle. Germline V lookup: CDR1 SGHVS, CDR2 FNYEAQ. The CDR3 totals 13 residues. The CDR3: CASSSSATYEQYF. The CDR3 nucleotides read TGTGCCAGCAGCTCCTCGGCGACCTACGAGCAGTACTTC. Variable domain in full (rest from reference TRBV7-6 and TRBJ2-7): GAGVSQSPRYKVTKRGQDVALRCDPISGHVSLYWYRQALGQGPEFLTYFNYEAQQDKSGLPNDRFSAERPEGSISTLTIQRTEQRDSAMYRCASSSSATYEQYFGPGTRLTVT.

The CDR3 DNA sequence: TGTGCCAGTAGTAAGGGGCTTAATAATTCACCCCTCCACTTT. Protein product: CASSKGLNNSPLHF. The chain uses TRBV19 and TRBJ1-6; possible D gene TRBD1, 5 bases. Trimming pared 4 bases from V and 5 bases from J, leaving 9 bases between. This CDR3 is built from 14 residues. Germline-derived CDR1 and CDR2 are LNHDA and SQIVND (reference sequence).

The rearrangement joins TRBV12-3 or TRBV12-4 to TRBJ2-3; TRBD2 agrees at 13 bases. Trimming removed 7 bases from V and 4 bases from J; junction bases left unmatched: 5. This CDR3 is built from 15 residues. The CDR3: CASNEGLAGPDTQYF. The CDR3 region has the DNA TGTGCCAGCAACGAGGGACTAGCGGGACCAGATACGCAGTATTTT.

This clonotype showed up just a few times. The rearrangement links TRBV4-3 to TRBJ2-7; D is unresolved. Germline V gene lookup returns CDR1 LGHNA and CDR2 YSLEER. The CDR3 consists of 15 residues. Trimming removed 1 base at V and 0 bases at J, with 10 bases between. DNA for the CDR3: TGCGCCAGCAGCCAAGTATCAAAGAACTCCTACGAGCAGTACTTC. Translation gives CASSQVSKNSYEQYF.

This clonotype was picked up many times. The chain uses TRBV10-2 and TRBJ2-5; TRBD1 matches at 7 bases. This CDR3 region has 13 residues. J was trimmed by 4 bases and V by 6 bases; bases with no gene match: 5. From germline, CDR1 is WSHSY and CDR2 SAAADI. The CDR3 loop reads CASSLDRAETQYF. DNA of the CDR3: TGCGCCAGCAGCCTCGACAGGGCAGAGACCCAGTACTTC.

This clonotype was seen ten or more times. The rearrangement links TRBV18 to TRBJ1-2; D is possibly TRBD1 (5 bases). V lost 6 bases, J lost 2 bases, and 16 bases lay in between. The CDR3 loop spans 15 amino acids. CDR1 and CDR2 (germline): KGHSH, LQKENI. The CDR3 region has the DNA TGTGCCAGCTCCCGGGACGGACAACTCAACTATGGCTACACCTTC. The encoded protein is CASSRDGQLNYGYTF.

This clonotype was seen only a few times. The V gene is TRBV7-2, the J gene TRBJ2-4; D call uncertain. V was clipped by 1 base and J by 0 bases, with 7 bases between them. There are 15 residues in the CDR3. CDR1 is SGHTA and CDR2 is FQGNSA in the germline V gene. CDR3 in DNA: TGTGCCAGCAGCTTAGGGGGTGTAGCCAAAAACATTCAGTACTTC. It encodes CASSLGGVAKNIQYF.

The rearrangement links TRBV4-2 to TRBJ2-1; no firm D call. Germline CDR1 LGHNA, CDR2 YNFKEQ. Trimming pared 1 base from V and 12 bases from J, leaving 16 bases between. The CDR3 length is 14 residues. DNA of the CDR3: TGTGCCAGCAGCCAAGCTCCCAGGTGGCAAGGGCAGTTCTTC. This encodes CASSQAPRWQGQFF.

Only a few counts were recorded for this clonotype. The chain links TRBV6-5 to TRBJ2-5, with D unclear. Trimming cost V 2 bases and J 6 bases, with 16 bases left between them. Looked up from germline, CDR1 is MNHEY and CDR2 is SVGAGI. This CDR3 has 15 residues. The CDR3 region has the DNA TGTGCCAGCAGTTACCGACCCGACGGTCCAAAGACCCAGTACTTC. It yields the protein CASSYRPDGPKTQYF.

The chain carries TRBV5-4 and TRBJ2-5, with TRBD1 as a possible D gene (6 bases). Deletions cut 5 bases from V and 9 bases from J, with 17 bases between. CDR1 SGHNT and CDR2 YYREEE come from the germline V gene (reference sequence). This CDR3 region has 13 residues. In DNA form, the CDR3 reads TGTGCCAGCAGGGCTACAGGGATAGGGGCCCAGTACTTC. This gives the protein CASRATGIGAQYF.

The rearrangement joins TRBV6-1 to TRBJ1-1; 7 bases map to TRBD1. The CDR3 has 14 amino acids. Germline values: CDR1 MNHNS, CDR2 SASEGT. The ends lost 4 bases at V and 10 bases at J; junction bases unmatched: 12. CDR3 nucleotide sequence: TGTGCCAGCAGTGCCGGGACAGCGACTTTTCTAGCTTTCTTT. Its protein product is CASSAGTATFLAFF.